What follows are 4 T cell receptor beta chains derived from one specimen sequenced in a study of spatial heterogeneity in lung cancer. Time point specified: blood at routine non-recurrence follow-up after resection. TCRdb passed the 5' RACE reads through MiXCR, listing each CDR3 protein once. This sample has about 1,100 distinct CDR3 sequences, with under 50% found just once. This specimen consisted of PBMCs, obtained at follow-up. These receptors originate from a female donor with early-stage non-small cell lung cancer.

Turning to this clonotype: A library prepared for alpha chains yielded this beta chain as an off-target read; its size is of little meaning. The chain employs TRBV12-3 or TRBV12-4 and TRBJ1-1; D is unresolved. Trimming removed 8 bases at V and 1 base at J, with 8 bases between. The CDR3 extends over 12 amino acids. The CDR3: CASSRRNTEAFF. The CDR3 DNA reads TGTGCCAGCTCCCGACGGAACACTGAAGCTTTCTTT.

As concerns this clonotype: For a library built for alpha chains, this beta chain is a stray read; little rests on its size. This chain uses TRBV28 with TRBJ2-1; 8 nucleotides agree with TRBD2. The V gene end was trimmed by 3 bases and the J gene end by 6 bases; junction bases not matched to a gene: 4. Per germline, CDR1 MDHEN and CDR2 SYDVKM. The CDR3 is 14 residues long. CDR3 sequence: CASSFRREANEQFF. DNA of the CDR3: TGTGCCAGCAGTTTTAGGCGGGAGGCCAATGAGCAGTTCTTC.

For this clonotype: As an off-target read in a library built for alpha chains, this beta chain has a frequency of little significance. This chain connects TRBV20-1 to TRBJ2-1; 7 nucleotides agree with TRBD2. Germline V gene sequence: CDR1 DFQATT, CDR2 SNEGSKA (reference sequence). Germline trimming cut 1 base from V and 6 bases from J; bases unmatched to any gene: 6. This CDR3 has 14 amino acids. The CDR3 sequence: CSARGGLPFNEQFF. CDR3 DNA: TGCAGTGCTAGAGGGGGACTACCCTTCAATGAGCAGTTCTTC.

Turning to this clonotype: This beta chain is a stray read from a library made for alpha chains; its abundance is not meaningful. The chain carries TRBV10-3 and TRBJ2-1, with a weak D call TRBD2 (5 bases). The V gene lost 2 bases and the J gene lost 8 bases, with 16 bases spanning the gap. This CDR3 is built from 15 residues. Germline V gene data show CDR1 as ENHRY and CDR2 as SYGVKD. The CDR3 DNA is TGTGCCATCAGTGAGCCGATGGTCCCGAGGGATGAGCAGTTCTTC. Amino acid sequence: CAISEPMVPRDEQFF.